The 14 T cell receptor beta chains in this list originate from one sample, sequenced in a study of a mutant IDH1 vaccine in newly diagnosed glioma. Some clones are missing from TCRdb's copy, which holds only in-frame ones; the method was immunoSEQ multiplex PCR. Of about 72,000 clones listed, roughly 83% are singletons. No antigens are known for them. Time point denoted: week 35, safety follow-up. Every vaccine dose comprised 300 ug of mutant IDH1 20-mer peptide plus topical imiquimod. Source: PBMCs, taken from a glioma patient whose treatment included an IDH1 peptide vaccine. These receptor sequences come from a man aged 18 to 35 with glioma.

The chain couples TRBV28 to TRBJ2-7; 8 bases align to TRBD2. The germline CDR1 and CDR2 sequences are MDHEN and SYDVKM. CDR3 size: 13 residues. V trimming: 6 bases; J trimming: 5 bases; junction bases outside the gene matches: 6. The CDR3 bases are TGTGCCAGCAGCCCCGGGAGGGTTAACGAGCAGTACTTC. It specifies CASSPGRVNEQYF.

A single count supports this clone. The V call is TRBV4-3, the J call TRBJ2-4, with 8 bases that match TRBD2. V gave up 4 bases and J gave up 5 bases; unmatched junction bases: 10. The length of the CDR3 is 16 residues. From germline, CDR1 is LGHNA and CDR2 YSLEER. CDR3 nucleotide sequence: TGCGCCAGCAGCCCGTGGGGGGGACTAGGGGAAAACATTCAGTACTTC. It codes for CASSPWGGLGENIQYF.

V usage is TRBV2 and J usage is TRBJ1-4, with TRBD1 identical over 9 bases. CDR1 SNHLY and CDR2 FYNNEI come from the germline V gene. The CDR3 has 16 residues. V lost 3 bases, J lost 7 bases, and 9 bases stayed unmatched. CDR3 region: CASSDLQDRGREKLFF. The CDR3 nucleotides are TGTGCCAGCAGTGACCTACAGGACAGGGGTCGTGAAAAACTGTTTTTT.

This chain connects TRBV7-9 to TRBJ2-7; 9 bases are a match to TRBD1. CDR1 is SEHNR and CDR2 is FQNEAQ in the germline V gene (reference sequence). After removal of 4 bases from V and 4 bases from J, the junction contained 5 bases not matched to a gene. The CDR3 length is 14 residues. CDR3 DNA: TGTGCCAGCAGCTACCGGGACAGGGTGTACGAGCAGTACTTC. This codes for CASSYRDRVYEQYF.

The chain links TRBV6-1 to TRBJ2-5; no clear D gene. Per the germline V gene, CDR1 is MNHNS and CDR2 is SASEGT. The CDR3 contains 15 residues. Trimming removed 1 base at V and 9 bases at J, with 18 bases between. The DNA of the CDR3 is TGTGCCAGCAGTGAAGGACCAGGACCCTCGGTGGCCCAGTACTTC. This gives the protein CASSEGPGPSVAQYF.

V gene TRBV11-2 combines with J gene TRBJ1-1; D is unresolved. CDR3 length: 12 amino acids. CDR1 is SGHAT and CDR2 is FQNNGV in the germline V gene. Trimming took 3 bases from V and 7 from J, leaving 9 bases between them. The chain's CDR3 is CASSFYRHEAFF. For the CDR3, the DNA is TGTGCCAGCAGCTTCTACCGGCATGAAGCTTTCTTT.

This clone was recorded only once. The chain combines TRBV2 with TRBJ1-4; D possibly corresponds to TRBD1 (5 bases). The V and J ends lost 6 bases and 4 bases respectively, with 15 bases between them. Germline CDR1 reads SNHLY; CDR2 reads FYNNEI. This CDR3 has 15 amino acids. The CDR3 region is CASRAHDRDNEKLFF. The CDR3 bases are TGTGCCAGCAGGGCCCATGACAGAGATAATGAAAAACTGTTTTTT.

The chain employs TRBV7-2 and TRBJ2-7, with D uncertain. Trimming stripped 4 bases from V and 0 bases from J, with 13 bases between. Germline CDR1 SGHTA, CDR2 FQGNSA. The CDR3 has 15 residues. The CDR3 bases are TGTGCCAGCAGCTCCCCGCGTGCCCTCTCCTACGAGCAGTACTTC. Translated: CASSSPRALSYEQYF.

V is TRBV18 and J is TRBJ1-3, with 7 bases lining up with TRBD1. CDR1 is KGHSH and CDR2 is LQKENI in the germline V gene. Losses at the gene ends were 6 bases for V and 3 bases for J; bases not matched to a gene: 8. The CDR3 has 15 amino acids. In DNA, the CDR3 is TGTGCCAGCTCTCCGAGACAGGGCAGTGGAAACACCATATATTTT. Residues: CASSPRQGSGNTIYF.

The V gene is TRBV2, the J gene TRBJ1-2; D remains ambiguous. Germline values: CDR1 SNHLY, CDR2 FYNNEI. The CDR3 extends over 12 amino acids. Trimming took off 3 bases at V and 4 bases at J, with 6 bases between the two ends. The CDR3 reads CASSDNGYGYTF. Written as DNA, the CDR3 is TGTGCCAGCAGTGATAACGGCTATGGCTACACCTTC.

The rearrangement links TRBV27 to TRBJ1-1; weak D call: TRBD1 (5 bases). With 2 bases removed from V and 3 bases from J, the gap between germline ends came to 13 bases. The V gene's germline CDR1 is MNHEY and CDR2 SMNVEV (reference sequence). The CDR3 loop spans 15 amino acids. This CDR3 is CASSLVWAGDTEAFF. In DNA, the CDR3 is TGTGCCAGCAGTTTAGTGTGGGCGGGGGACACTGAAGCTTTCTTT.

This clone was seen a single time. The CDR3 bases are TGTGCCAGCAGCTTCCGGGGGCAAGAGACCCAGTACTTC. Translated, it gives CASSFRGQETQYF. The rearrangement uses TRBV5-6 and TRBJ2-5; tentatively, D is TRBD2 (6 bases). Germline V gene sequence: CDR1 SGHDT, CDR2 YYEEEE. The germline V and J ends were trimmed by 2 bases and 2 bases, with 7 bases remaining between them. The CDR3 runs 13 residues.

The rearrangement links TRBV2 to TRBJ2-5; D is perhaps TRBD2 (6 bases). This CDR3 has 15 residues. V was cut by 5 bases and J by 5 bases, with 18 bases left in between. Germline values: CDR1 SNHLY, CDR2 FYNNEI. CDR3 protein: CASSQEGGQGETQYF. The CDR3 bases are TGTGCCAGCAGTCAGGAGGGCGGCCAAGGGGAGACCCAGTACTTC.

The chain combines TRBV4-1 with TRBJ2-7, with D possibly TRBD2 on 6 matching bases. The CDR3 is 16 residues long. CDR1 and CDR2 from the germline V gene are MGHRA and YSYEKL. Trimming stripped 2 bases from V and 7 bases from J, with 21 bases between. CDR3 amino acids: CASSQSNLGLTREQYF. DNA for the CDR3: TGCGCCAGCAGCCAATCAAACCTGGGCCTGACTAGGGAGCAGTACTTC.